The sample holds many counts of the clone carrying this T cell receptor (beta chain). Antigen: not known. These data are taken from a study of CD8+CD57+ T cells in acquired aplastic anemia. V was trimmed by 5 bases and J by 3 bases, leaving 18 bases between them. There are 16 residues in the CDR3. In germline, CDR1 is SGHVS, CDR2 FQNEAQ. It was patients with CD8+CD57+ cell expansion by flow cytometry who were chosen for sequencing. TCR beta VDJ combinations and CDR3 sequences were profiled from genomic DNA. TCRdb reanalysed the reads using MiXCR and keeps one entry per CDR3 protein. The sample lists hundreds of thousands of distinct CDR3 sequences, approximately 45% occurring once. Overall study findings and caveats: Between the patient and control groups, CD8+ Simpson's diversity did not differ significantly.

Material for sequencing was sorted CD4+, CD8+, or CD8+CD57+ T cells (not recorded which) from PBMCs. This TCR derives from a human donor with aplastic anemia. The chain carries TRBV7-8 and TRBJ2-3, with TRBD1 as a possible D gene (7 bases). CDR3 in amino acids: CASSTGQGGGTDTQYF. DNA for the CDR3: TGTGCCAGCAGCACAGGGCAGGGGGGTGGAACAGATACGCAGTATTTT. Full variable domain (remainder filled in from reference TRBV7-8 and TRBJ2-3): GAGVSQSPRYKVAKRGQDVALRCDPISGHVSLFWYQQALGQGPEFLTYFQNEAQLDKSGLPSDRFFAERPEGSVSTLKIQRTQQEDSAVYLCASSTGQGGGTDTQYFGPGTRLTVL.